Below, 8 T cell receptor beta chains from the same sample are listed, as sequenced in a study of shared clonotypes between healthy human individuals. Repertoires were generated with immunoSEQ multiplex PCR, while TCRdb's copy carries only in-frame clones and drops some. Of around 700,000 clones in the sample, about 74% were seen once. The sequenced sample consisted of memory CD4+ T cells sorted from blood. Subset reported: CD45RA-negative fraction. The receptor set was obtained from a woman under 40 in good health.

The chain has TRBV28 and TRBJ2-3, with 7 bases identical to TRBD2. Germline values: CDR1 MDHEN, CDR2 SYDVKM. The CDR3 runs to 16 residues. With V trimmed by 2 bases and J by 3 bases, 8 bases remained unmatched. DNA of the CDR3: TGTGCCAGCAGTTTAGGGTTCGCTAGCGGTACAGATACGCAGTATTTT. This translates into CASSLGFASGTDTQYF. The full variable domain, rest sourced from reference TRBV28 and TRBJ2-3, is DVKVTQSSRYLVKRTGEKVFLECVQDMDHENMFWYRQDPGLGLRLIYFSYDVKMKEKGDIPEGYSVSREKKERFSLILESASTNQTSMYLCASSLGFASGTDTQYFGPGTRLTVL.

The V gene is TRBV7-7, the J gene TRBJ2-7, with TRBD1 matching over 8 bases. The ends lost 5 bases at V and 5 bases at J; junction bases unmatched: 5. Per germline, CDR1 SSHAT and CDR2 FNYEAQ (reference sequence). The CDR3 is made up of 13 amino acids. CDR3 sequence reads: CASSPNRGDEQYF. Written as DNA, the CDR3 is TGTGCCAGCAGCCCCAACAGGGGGGACGAGCAGTACTTC.

V gene TRBV2 combines with J gene TRBJ2-2; 7 nucleotides match TRBD1. With V trimmed by 7 bases and J by 4 bases, 6 bases remained unmatched. Per the germline V gene, CDR1 is SNHLY and CDR2 is FYNNEI. This CDR3 has 14 amino acids. DNA of the CDR3: TGTGCCAGCATCGACAGGGCGAGCACCGGGGAGCTGTTTTTT. It specifies CASIDRASTGELFF. Looking up the rest from reference TRBV2 and TRBJ2-2 gives the full variable domain: EPEVTQTPSHQVTQMGQEVILRCVPISNHLYFYWYRQILGQKVEFLVSFYNNEISEKSEIFDDQFSVERPDGSNFTLKIRSTKLEDSAMYFCASIDRASTGELFFGEGSRLTVL.

The rearrangement joins TRBV7-9 to TRBJ1-4, with D unresolved. Germline V gene data show CDR1 as SEHNR and CDR2 as FQNEAQ (reference sequence). V lost 11 bases and J 7 bases, leaving 11 bases between the germline ends. The CDR3 has 11 amino acids. The CDR3 reads CAAGGAEKLFF. CDR3 DNA: TGTGCCGCAGGAGGCGCTGAAAAACTGTTTTTT.

As to this clone: Compared with germline, one end of the junction differs, possibly owing to a read error. V gene TRBV10-3 combines with J gene TRBJ2-3; D is undetermined. Germline CDR1 reads ENHRY; CDR2 reads SYGVKD. The CDR3 contains 16 residues. The CDR3 spells CASSYPPRQGTDTQYF. In DNA form, the CDR3 reads TGTGCCAGCAGTTACCCACCCCGGCAGGGCACAGATACGCAGTATTTT.

The rearrangement uses TRBV14 and TRBJ2-5, with D uncertain. This CDR3 is 15 amino acids long. Germline lookup yields CDR1 SGHDN and CDR2 FVKESK. Trimming pared 1 base from V and 2 bases from J, leaving 11 bases between. The CDR3 sequence: CASSQGFWGQETQYF. For the CDR3, the DNA is TGTGCCAGCAGCCAAGGATTCTGGGGACAAGAGACCCAGTACTTC.

The chain joins TRBV6-6 to TRBJ2-3; 7 nucleotides agree with TRBD2. Unmatched junction bases numbered 9, after V lost 8 bases and J lost 4 bases. Germline CDR1 is MNHNY and CDR2 is SVGAGI (reference sequence). CDR3 size: 14 residues. CDR3 sequence (DNA): TGTGCCAGCGGATTAGCGGGCCAGCCAGATACGCAGTATTTT. Residues: CASGLAGQPDTQYF.

The V call is TRBV2, the J call TRBJ2-3; possibly TRBD2 for D (6 bases). CDR3 length equals 15 residues. Trimming left V 6 bases short and J 3 bases short, with 16 bases between. Germline values: CDR1 SNHLY, CDR2 FYNNEI. CDR3: CASRKISGRTDTQYF. The CDR3 coding sequence is TGTGCCAGCAGGAAGATATCGGGGAGGACAGATACGCAGTATTTT. The complete variable domain, with remaining parts taken from reference TRBV2 and TRBJ2-3, reads EPEVTQTPSHQVTQMGQEVILRCVPISNHLYFYWYRQILGQKVEFLVSFYNNEISEKSEIFDDQFSVERPDGSNFTLKIRSTKLEDSAMYFCASRKISGRTDTQYFGPGTRLTVL.